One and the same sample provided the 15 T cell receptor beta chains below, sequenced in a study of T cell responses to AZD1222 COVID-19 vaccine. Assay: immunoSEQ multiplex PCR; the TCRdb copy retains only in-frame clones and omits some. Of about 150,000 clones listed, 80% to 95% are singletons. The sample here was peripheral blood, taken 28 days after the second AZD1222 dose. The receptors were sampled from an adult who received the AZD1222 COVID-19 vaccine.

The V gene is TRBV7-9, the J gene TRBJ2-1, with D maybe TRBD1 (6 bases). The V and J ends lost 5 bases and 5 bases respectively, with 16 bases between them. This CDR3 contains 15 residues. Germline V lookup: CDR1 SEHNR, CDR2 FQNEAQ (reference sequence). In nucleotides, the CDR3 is TGTGCCAGCAGCACTCCCTCAGGGGTAAACAATGAGCAGTTCTTC. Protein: CASSTPSGVNNEQFF.

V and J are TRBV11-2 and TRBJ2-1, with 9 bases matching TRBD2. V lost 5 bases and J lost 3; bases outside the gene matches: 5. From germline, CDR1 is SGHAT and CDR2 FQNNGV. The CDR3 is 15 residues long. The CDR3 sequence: CASSDRLAVYNEQFF. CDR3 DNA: TGTGCCAGCAGCGACCGACTAGCGGTCTACAATGAGCAGTTCTTC.

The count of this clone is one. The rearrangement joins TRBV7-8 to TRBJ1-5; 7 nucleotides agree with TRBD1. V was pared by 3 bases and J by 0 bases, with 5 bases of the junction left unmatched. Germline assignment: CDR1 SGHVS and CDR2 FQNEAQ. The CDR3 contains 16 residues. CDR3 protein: CASSFSGGNSNQPQHF. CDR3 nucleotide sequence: TGTGCCAGCAGCTTCTCAGGGGGAAATAGCAATCAGCCCCAGCATTTT.

The CDR3 protein is CASSLSQGAMDEQFF. The CDR3 bases are TGTGCCAGCAGCCTCTCCCAGGGGGCGATGGATGAGCAGTTCTTC. The J gene is TRBJ2-1, the V gene TRBV7-9, with 8 bases that match TRBD1. CDR3 length equals 15 residues. Germline V gene data show CDR1 as SEHNR and CDR2 as FQNEAQ (reference sequence). J was trimmed by 8 bases and V by 5 bases; bases with no gene match: 11.

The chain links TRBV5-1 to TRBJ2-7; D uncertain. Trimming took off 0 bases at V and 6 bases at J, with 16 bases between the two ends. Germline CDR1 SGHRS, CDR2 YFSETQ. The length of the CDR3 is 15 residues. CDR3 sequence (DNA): TGCGCCAGCAGCTTGGCCAGTGGATCACCCCGCGAGCAGTACTTC. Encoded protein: CASSLASGSPREQYF.

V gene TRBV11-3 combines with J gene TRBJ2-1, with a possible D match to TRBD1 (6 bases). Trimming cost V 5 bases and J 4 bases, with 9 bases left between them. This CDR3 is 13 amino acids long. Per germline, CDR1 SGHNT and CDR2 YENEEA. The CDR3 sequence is CASSPQGYNEQFF. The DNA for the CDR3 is TGTGCCAGCAGCCCCCAGGGGTACAATGAGCAGTTCTTC. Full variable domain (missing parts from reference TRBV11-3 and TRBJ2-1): EAGVVQSPRYKIIEKKQPVAFWCNPISGHNTLYWYLQNLGQGPELLIRYENEEAVDDSQLPKDRFSAERLKGVDSTLKIQPAELGDSAVYLCASSPQGYNEQFFGPGTRLTVL.

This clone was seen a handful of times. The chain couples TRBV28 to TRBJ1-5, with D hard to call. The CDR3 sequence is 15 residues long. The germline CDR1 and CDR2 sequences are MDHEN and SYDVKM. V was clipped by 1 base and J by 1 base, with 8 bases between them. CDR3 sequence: CASSLLRKSNQPQHF. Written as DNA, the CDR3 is TGTGCCAGCAGTTTATTACGGAAGAGCAATCAGCCCCAGCATTTT.

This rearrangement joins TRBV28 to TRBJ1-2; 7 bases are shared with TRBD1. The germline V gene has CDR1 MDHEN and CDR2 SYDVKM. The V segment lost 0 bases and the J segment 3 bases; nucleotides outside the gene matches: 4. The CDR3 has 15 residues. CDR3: CASSLWGQPDYGYTF. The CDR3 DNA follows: TGTGCCAGCAGTTTATGGGGACAGCCGGACTATGGCTACACCTTC.

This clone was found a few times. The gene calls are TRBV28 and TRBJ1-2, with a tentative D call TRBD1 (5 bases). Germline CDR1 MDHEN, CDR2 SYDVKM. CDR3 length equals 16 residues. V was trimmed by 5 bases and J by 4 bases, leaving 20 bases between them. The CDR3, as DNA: TGTGCCAGCAGTCCCCTGGGAGGGGCCGACCTCTATGGCTACACCTTC. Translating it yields CASSPLGGADLYGYTF.

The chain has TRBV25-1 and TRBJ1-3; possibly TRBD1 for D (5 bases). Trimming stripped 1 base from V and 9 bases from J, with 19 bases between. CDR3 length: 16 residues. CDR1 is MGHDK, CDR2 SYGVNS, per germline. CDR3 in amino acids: CASSELQGALGGTIYF. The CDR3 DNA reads TGTGCCAGCAGTGAATTGCAGGGAGCTCTGGGGGGCACCATATATTTT.

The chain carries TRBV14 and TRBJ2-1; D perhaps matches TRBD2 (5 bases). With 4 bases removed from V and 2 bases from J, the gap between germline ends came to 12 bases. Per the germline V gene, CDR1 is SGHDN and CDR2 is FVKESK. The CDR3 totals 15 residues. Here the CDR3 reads CASSRSGITYNEQFF. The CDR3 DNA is TGTGCCAGCAGCCGCTCGGGAATAACCTACAATGAGCAGTTCTTC.

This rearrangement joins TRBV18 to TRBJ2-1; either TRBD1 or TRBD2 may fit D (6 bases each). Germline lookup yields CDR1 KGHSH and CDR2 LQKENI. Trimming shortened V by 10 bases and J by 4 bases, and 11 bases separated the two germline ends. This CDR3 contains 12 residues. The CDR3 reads CATGGLYNEQFF. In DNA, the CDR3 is TGTGCCACCGGGGGCCTATACAATGAGCAGTTCTTC.

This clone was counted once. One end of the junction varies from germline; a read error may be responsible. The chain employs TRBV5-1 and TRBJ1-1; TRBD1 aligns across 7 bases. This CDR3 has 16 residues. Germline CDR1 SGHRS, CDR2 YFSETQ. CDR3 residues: CASSRTYNRGETGAFF. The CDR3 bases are TGCGCCAGCAGCCGTACTTACAACAGGGGAGAGACTGGAGCTTTCTTT.

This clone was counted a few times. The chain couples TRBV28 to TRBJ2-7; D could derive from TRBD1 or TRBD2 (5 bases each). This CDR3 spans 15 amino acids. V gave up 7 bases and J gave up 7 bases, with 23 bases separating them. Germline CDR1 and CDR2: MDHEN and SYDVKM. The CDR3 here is CASIPSQGWGREQYF. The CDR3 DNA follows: TGTGCCAGCATCCCTTCCCAAGGTTGGGGGAGAGAGCAGTACTTC.

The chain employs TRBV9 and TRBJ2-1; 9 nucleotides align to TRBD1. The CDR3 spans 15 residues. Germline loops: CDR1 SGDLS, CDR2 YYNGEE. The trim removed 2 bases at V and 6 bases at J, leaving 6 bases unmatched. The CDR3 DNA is TGTGCCAGCAGCGTCGGGACAGGGTATGGCAATGAGCAGTTCTTC. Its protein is CASSVGTGYGNEQFF.